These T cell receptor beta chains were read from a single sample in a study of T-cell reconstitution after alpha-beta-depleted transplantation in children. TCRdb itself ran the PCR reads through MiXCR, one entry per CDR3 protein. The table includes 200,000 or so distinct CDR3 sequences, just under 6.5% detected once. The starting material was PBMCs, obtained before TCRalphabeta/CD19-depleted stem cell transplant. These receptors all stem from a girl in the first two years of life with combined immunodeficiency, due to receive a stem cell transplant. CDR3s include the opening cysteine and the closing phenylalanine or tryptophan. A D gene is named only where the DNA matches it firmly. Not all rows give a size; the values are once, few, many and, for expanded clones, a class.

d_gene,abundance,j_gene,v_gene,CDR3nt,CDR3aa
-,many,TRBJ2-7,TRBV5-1,TGCGCCAGCAGCTTACGGGAGACGGGGGTCTACGAGCAGTACTTC,CASSLRETGVYEQYF
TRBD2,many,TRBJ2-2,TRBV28,TGTGCCAGCAGTCCAAGGCCCGTTCGGACTAGCGGGAGGGACACCGGGGAGCTGTTTTTT,CASSPRPVRTSGRDTGELFF
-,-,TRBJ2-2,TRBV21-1,TGTGCCAGCAGCCGAATGGGCACGCCAGCGAACACCGGGGAGCTGTTTTTT,CASSRMGTPANTGELFF
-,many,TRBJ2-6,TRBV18,TGTGCCAGCTCACCAATGAGGGGAGCTGGGGCCAACGTCCTGACTTTC,CASSPMRGAGANVLTF
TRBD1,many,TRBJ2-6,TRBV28,TGTGCCAGCAGTACCTACAGGGGAGGGGCCAACGTCCTGACTTTC,CASSTYRGGANVLTF
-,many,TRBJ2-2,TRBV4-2,TGTGCCAGCAGCCAAGATCTCCGAACAGCCGGGGAGCTGTTTTTT,CASSQDLRTAGELFF
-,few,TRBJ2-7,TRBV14,TGTGCCAGCAGCCATCGGGACTCCCCGATCGGCGAGCAGTACTTC,CASSHRDSPIGEQYF
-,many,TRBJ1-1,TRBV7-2,TGTGCCAGCAGCCCCCCGGCGGTGGGGCGATATCACCCTGACTTAAACACTGAAGCTTTCTTT,CASSPPAVGRYHPDLNTEAFF
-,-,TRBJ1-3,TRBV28,TGTGCCAGCAGTTTACCGGAAAGGCATGGAAACACCATATATTTT,CASSLPERHGNTIYF
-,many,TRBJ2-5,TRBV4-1,TGCGCCAGCAGCCAAGAAGGGAGGAGGGTAGAGACCCAGTACTTC,CASSQEGRRVETQYF
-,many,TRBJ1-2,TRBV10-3,TGTGCCATCAGGGACGCCACCCCGAACTATGGCTACACCTTC,CAIRDATPNYGYTF
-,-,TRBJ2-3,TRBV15,TGTGCCACCAGCACCCGACAGCACCCGGGCACAGATACGCAGTATTTT,CATSTRQHPGTDTQYF
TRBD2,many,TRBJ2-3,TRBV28,TGTGCCAGCAGTTTGGACCCGCTGACTAGCGGGAGGTTACCAGATACGCAGTATTTT,CASSLDPLTSGRLPDTQYF
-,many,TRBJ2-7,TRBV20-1,TGCAGTGCTGTCCGAGGAAACTACGAGCAGTACTTC,CSAVRGNYEQYF
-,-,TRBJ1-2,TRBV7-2,TGTGCCAGCAGCTTAGCCAGGCACGGGGCTAACTATGGCTACACCTTC,CASSLARHGANYGYTF
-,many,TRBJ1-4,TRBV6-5,TGTGCCAGCAGTCCAATAGAATTATCAGGGGAAGGATTGAAAAAACTGTTTTTT,CASSPIELSGEGLKKLFF
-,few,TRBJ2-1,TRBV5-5,TGTGCCAGCAGCTTCTTGCGGCCCTCCTACAATGAGCAGTTCTTC,CASSFLRPSYNEQFF
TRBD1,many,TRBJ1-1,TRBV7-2,TGTGCCAGCAGCTCCTCGACAGGGTGGGGCACTGAAGCTTTCTTT,CASSSSTGWGTEAFF
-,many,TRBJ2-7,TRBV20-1,TGCAGTGCTTCCCGGTTTGGTACCACGGGCGAGCAGTACTTC,CSASRFGTTGEQYF
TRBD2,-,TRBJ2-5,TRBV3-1,TGTGCCATCAGCCAGGGACTAGCGGGTCTTGGGGCCGAAGAGACCCAGTACTTC,CAISQGLAGLGAEETQYF
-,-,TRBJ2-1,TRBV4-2,TGTGCCAGCAGCTTTGGGCACTTGGATGAGCAGTTCTTC,CASSFGHLDEQFF
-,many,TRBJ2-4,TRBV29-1,TGCAGCGTTGAAGCAGGCGGACCCCTTTTAGCCAAAAACATTCAGTACTTC,CSVEAGGPLLAKNIQYF
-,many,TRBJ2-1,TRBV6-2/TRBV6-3,TGTGCCAGCAGCAATCGACCTAGGGTTTTCTTC,CASSNRPRVFF
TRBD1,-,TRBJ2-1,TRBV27,TGTGCCAGCAGTTTAGGGATGGTTGGGACAGGGGGGACCTACAATGAGCAGTTCTTC,CASSLGMVGTGGTYNEQFF
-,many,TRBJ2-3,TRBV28,TGTGCCAGCGAATCCCCGCCCTCCACAGATACGCAGTATTTT,CASESPPSTDTQYF
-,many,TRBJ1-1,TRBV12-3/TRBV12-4,TGTGCCAGCAAGGAGCGCACGAACACTGAAGCTTTCTTT,CASKERTNTEAFF
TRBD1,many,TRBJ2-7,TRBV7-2,TGTGCCAGCAGCCACTGGGACAGCTACGAGCAGTACTTC,CASSHWDSYEQYF
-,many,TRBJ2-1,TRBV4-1,TGCGCCAGCAGCGGTAACCCTAGACAGACCAACAATGAGCAGTTCTTC,CASSGNPRQTNNEQFF
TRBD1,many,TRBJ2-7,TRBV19,TGTGCCAGTAGTACCACAGGGGCGGAAGAGCAGTACTTC,CASSTTGAEEQYF
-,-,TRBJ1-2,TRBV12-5,TGTGCTAGTGGTTTGGTAGAGGTCAGGGGCGCAGGATATGGCTACACCTTC,CASGLVEVRGAGYGYTF